These T cell receptor beta chains were read from a single sample in a study of T cell responses to AZD1222 COVID-19 vaccine. Assay used: immunoSEQ multiplex PCR; TCRdb lists only in-frame clones, some missing. The sample holds about 39,000 clones, 88% seen once. This material consisted of peripheral blood, taken 28 days after the second dose of the MenACWY control vaccine. The receptors originated from an adult who received the MenACWY meningococcal vaccine as a control. Each CDR3 is given with its conserved first and last residue. Each record gives: D gene, J gene, V gene, CDR3 protein. D genes are given only for firm matches.

NA,TRBJ2-1,TRBV6-1,CASSELMVEDEQFF
NA,TRBJ1-3,TRBV5-1,CASSPDTQPRSGNTIYF
NA,TRBJ1-2,TRBV10-3,CAISESATGNYGYTF
NA,TRBJ1-5,TRBV28,CASRGRPYSNQPQHF
NA,TRBJ2-6,TRBV18,CASSPRTSGANVLTF
NA,TRBJ1-1,TRBV29-1,CSVHRVTEAFF
NA,TRBJ2-1,TRBV5-4,CASSSLQEGRGNEQFF
TRBD2,TRBJ2-3,TRBV28,CATELAGARGTDTQYF
NA,TRBJ2-3,TRBV19,CATDASTDTQYF
NA,TRBJ2-3,TRBV19,CASSITGQDTQYF
NA,TRBJ2-6,TRBV7-6,CASSPNSGANVLTF
TRBD2,TRBJ2-7,TRBV27,CASSHRDRWRLAGESHPYEQYF
NA,TRBJ1-5,TRBV4-1,CASSQVTSNQPQHF
NA,TRBJ1-2,TRBV25-1,CASSESPRVDGYTF
TRBD1,TRBJ2-5,TRBV5-1,CASSLRDRETQYF
NA,TRBJ2-7,TRBV5-8,CASRPLQGMRYEQYF
NA,TRBJ2-7,TRBV6-1,CASSENNSYEQYF
NA,TRBJ2-1,TRBV10-3,CAISEESSYNEQFF
TRBD1,TRBJ1-5,TRBV7-9,CASSLGAGGFDQPQHF
TRBD1,TRBJ1-5,TRBV27,CASSLETGVQPQHF
NA,TRBJ2-5,TRBV6-5,CASSPSPGETQYF
NA,TRBJ1-2,TRBV29-1,CSVLPGAVALGYTF
NA,TRBJ1-6,TRBV27,CASTLRKNNSPLHF
TRBD1,TRBJ2-1,TRBV15,CATSREDRMTYNEQFF
TRBD1,TRBJ2-5,TRBV2,CASRPWGQGVRDRYF
NA,TRBJ2-1,TRBV7-9,CASTPRGGSSYNEQFF
TRBD2,TRBJ2-3,TRBV9,CASSVGGTIRTDTQYF
TRBD2,TRBJ2-1,TRBV11-2,CASSLGLARNEQFF
NA,TRBJ1-1,TRBV2,CASSEFGTNTKAFF
NA,TRBJ2-3,TRBV27,CASSLSRGAGRSTDTQYF
TRBD2,TRBJ2-1,TRBV2,CASRLAGQSSYNEQFF